The 13 T cell receptor beta chains reported below all come from one sample, sequenced in a study of shared clonotypes between healthy human individuals (dated by TCRdb to 2020 to 2022). Library generation was performed with the immunoSEQ multiplex PCR assay. TCRdb holds this immuneACCESS table with in-frame rearrangements only. Some clones are missing; in checked studies, unresolved V genes explain under half, and the rest has no known cause. The sample table records approximately 340,000 clones; roughly 70% of these occur just once. 10% of the sample comes from the top ten. The sequencing sample was made of memory CD4+ T cells sorted from blood. In light of the paper, this sample's cell subset or site label describes: CD45RA-negative fraction. Receptor source: a man aged 25 to 40 in good health.

This clone was picked up a small number of times. This chain connects TRBV5-1 to TRBJ2-1, with TRBD1 matching over 7 bases. CDR1 and CDR2 (germline): SGHRS, YFSETQ. V shed 2 bases and J 7 bases; nucleotides not matched to a gene: 6. The CDR3 runs to 14 residues. Here the CDR3 reads CASSLGTASNEQFF. DNA of the CDR3: TGCGCCAGCAGCTTAGGGACAGCGAGTAATGAGCAGTTCTTC.

This rearrangement joins TRBV6-5 to TRBJ2-7, with 7 bases matching TRBD1. V trimming: 2 bases; J trimming: 4 bases; junction bases outside the gene matches: 8. CDR1 is MNHEY, CDR2 SVGAGI, per germline. This CDR3 is 15 amino acids long. Here the CDR3 reads CASSYGPGQLYEQYF. The CDR3 nucleotides are TGTGCCAGCAGTTACGGACCGGGACAGCTTTACGAGCAGTACTTC.

CDR3 sequence: CASGPQVGRQFF. CDR3 DNA sequence: TGTGCTAGTGGTCCCCAAGTCGGGCGGCAGTTCTTC. The chain recombines TRBV12-5 with TRBJ2-1, with no clear D. CDR1 is LGHNT and CDR2 is FRNRAP in the germline V gene. The CDR3 covers 12 residues. V was clipped by 5 bases and J by 12 bases, with 14 bases between them. Using reference TRBV12-5 and TRBJ2-1 for the parts outside the CDR3, the full variable domain is DARVTQTPRHKVTEMGQEVTMRCQPILGHNTVFWYRQTMMQGLELLAYFRNRAPLDDSGMPKDRFSAEMPDATLATLKIQPSEPRDSAVYFCASGPQVGRQFFGPGTRLTVL.

The chain employs TRBV5-1 and TRBJ2-5; TRBD2 agrees at 9 bases. Germline-derived CDR1 and CDR2 are SGHRS and YFSETQ. V lost 0 bases, J lost 0 bases, and 6 bases stayed unmatched. The CDR3 is made up of 17 amino acids. Written as DNA, the CDR3 is TGCGCCAGCAGCTTGGGACTAGCGGCTCGGTACCAAGAGACCCAGTACTTC. It is translated as CASSLGLAARYQETQYF.

This sequence joins TRBV6-4 and TRBJ2-4; D perhaps matches TRBD1 (6 bases). The germline CDR1 and CDR2 sequences are MRHNA and SNTAGT. V lost 7 bases and J lost 6, with 10 bases in between. The CDR3 has 12 residues. CDR3 nucleotides: TGTGCCAGCACAGGGGCTTTAAACATTCAGTACTTC. This codes for CASTGALNIQYF.

This sequence joins TRBV9 and TRBJ1-4; D remains ambiguous. The CDR3 loop spans 16 amino acids. The germline V gene encodes CDR1 SGDLS and CDR2 YYNGEE. Trimming stripped 0 bases from V and 5 bases from J, with 14 bases between. The CDR3 coding sequence is TGTGCCAGCAGCGTAGGCACGACCCCTGGGAATGAAAAACTGTTTTTT. Translation: CASSVGTTPGNEKLFF.

The chain is built from TRBV5-5 and TRBJ1-3; 8 positions agree with TRBD1. The germline CDR1 and CDR2 sequences are SGHKS and YYEKEE (reference sequence). The length of the CDR3 is 15 residues. The ends lost 2 bases at V and 3 bases at J; junction bases unmatched: 4. The CDR3 DNA is TGTGCCAGCAGCTTTTCAGGGGGCGATGGAAACACCATATATTTT. Translation: CASSFSGGDGNTIYF.

The V and J genes are TRBV20-1 and TRBJ2-5, with D possibly TRBD1 on 5 matching bases. Per the germline V gene, CDR1 is DFQATT and CDR2 is SNEGSKA (reference sequence). The CDR3 is 11 amino acids. V was pared by 5 bases and J by 9 bases, with 13 bases between. The CDR3 sequence is CSALRGEAQYF. DNA of the CDR3: TGCAGTGCTCTAAGGGGTGAGGCCCAGTACTTC.

The chain carries TRBV29-1 and TRBJ2-1; 11 bases fit TRBD2. Germline CDR1 reads SQVTM; CDR2 reads ANQGSEA. J gave up 7 bases and V 0 bases, and 8 bases lay outside the gene matches. This CDR3 contains 16 residues. The CDR3 spells CSVEDFGLAGLNEQFF. The CDR3 nucleotides read TGCAGCGTTGAAGATTTCGGACTAGCGGGTTTAAATGAGCAGTTCTTC.

This chain connects TRBV2 to TRBJ2-5, with D perhaps given as TRBD1 or TRBD2 (5 bases each). The CDR3 contains 15 residues. The germline V gene encodes CDR1 SNHLY and CDR2 FYNNEI. V lost 4 bases and J lost 4, with 16 bases in between. CDR3 DNA sequence: TGTGCCAGCAGTGGGGGGTTGGTAGCGTCAGAGACCCAGTACTTC. Translating gives CASSGGLVASETQYF.

V gene TRBV25-1 combines with J gene TRBJ2-5; D is possibly TRBD1 (5 bases). CDR1 and CDR2 (germline): MGHDK, SYGVNS. Trimming took off 3 bases at V and 5 bases at J, with 13 bases between the two ends. The CDR3 is 14 amino acids. CDR3 nucleotide sequence: TGTGCCAGCAGTGACAGCCTCGCAGGGGAGACCCAGTACTTC. It yields the protein CASSDSLAGETQYF.

The CDR3 reads CASNRDRGNQPQHF. The DNA of the CDR3 is TGTGCCAGCAACAGAGACAGGGGCAATCAGCCCCAGCATTTT. The rearrangement uses TRBV2 and TRBJ1-5, with 7 bases identical to TRBD1. The ends lost 7 bases at V and 2 bases at J; junction bases unmatched: 5. The CDR3 runs 14 residues. Looked up from germline, CDR1 is SNHLY and CDR2 is FYNNEI.

This clone was seen at least ten times. The chain joins TRBV2 to TRBJ2-1, with a tentative D call TRBD1 (5 bases). CDR1 and CDR2 (germline): SNHLY, FYNNEI. Trimming left V 0 bases short and J 0 bases short, with 12 bases between. CDR3 length equals 17 residues. The CDR3 sequence: CASSEAGRDGSYNEQFF. CDR3 nucleotides: TGTGCCAGCAGTGAAGCGGGGCGCGACGGCTCCTACAATGAGCAGTTCTTC.